A selection of T cell receptor beta chains follows, all from one sample in a study of control samples from healthy donors and cancer patients. The table came from immunoSEQ multiplex PCR; TCRdb's copy has only in-frame clones and leaves some out. The table lists some 30,000 clones, nearly 90% of them singletons. Sequencing input: formalin-fixed, paraffin-embedded tissue. The origin of the receptors is a female donor with melanoma. Both conserved end residues are part of each CDR3. D genes are given only for firm matches. Not all rows give a size; the values are once, few, many and, for expanded clones, a class.

V	size	J	D	CDR3	DNA
TRBV5-1	.	TRBJ2-7	TRBD2	CASSAGLAGAPVRSEQYF	TGCGCCAGCAGCGCGGGACTAGCGGGAGCCCCCGTACGAAGCGAGCAGTACTTC
TRBV5-4	.	TRBJ1-1	.	CASSLGGRGNTEAFF	TGTGCCAGCAGCTTGGGGGGCAGGGGAAACACTGAAGCTTTCTTT
TRBV5-1	once	TRBJ1-3	.	CASSFDRSSADTIYF	TGCGCCAGCAGCTTTGACAGGTCAAGTGCAGACACCATATATTTT
TRBV7-2	.	TRBJ2-7	.	CASSLVGEEIGYEQYF	TGTGCCAGCAGCTTAGTGGGGGAGGAAATCGGCTACGAGCAGTACTTC
TRBV7-6	.	TRBJ2-1	TRBD2	CASSLASGGGNEQFF	TGTGCCAGCAGCTTAGCTTCGGGAGGGGGCAATGAGCAGTTCTTC
TRBV10-3	.	TRBJ1-2	.	CAISRAVDYGYTF	TGTGCCATCAGTAGGGCAGTGGACTATGGCTACACCTTC
TRBV7-9	.	TRBJ2-2	TRBD1	CASSLGQGPGELFF	TGTGCCAGCAGCTTAGGACAGGGTCCCGGGGAGCTGTTTTTT
TRBV19	.	TRBJ1-2	.	CASSIEGFYGYTF	TGTGCCAGTAGTATAGAGGGGTTCTATGGCTACACCTTC
TRBV4-1	.	TRBJ1-5	.	CASSRDRWGQGGNQPQHF	TGCGCCAGCAGCCGAGACAGGTGGGGACAAGGGGGGAATCAGCCCCAGCATTTT
TRBV7-8	.	TRBJ2-6	.	CASLPVRANVLTF	TGTGCCAGCCTCCCAGTTAGGGCCAACGTCCTGACTTTC
TRBV5-1	.	TRBJ2-3	TRBD2	CASSLASGSTDTQYF	TGCGCCAGCAGCTTGGCTAGCGGAAGCACAGATACGCAGTATTTT
TRBV7-2	.	TRBJ2-1	TRBD2	CASTSGLAGSREQFF	TGTGCCAGCACCTCGGGACTAGCGGGATCACGAGAGCAGTTCTTC
TRBV27	.	TRBJ2-1	.	CASSLAGVQGVEQFF	TGTGCCAGCAGTTTAGCGGGAGTTCAGGGGGTTGAGCAGTTCTTC
TRBV3-1/TRBV3-2	.	TRBJ1-3	.	CASSPVPSSSGNTIYF	TGTGCCAGCAGCCCCGTACCTTCCTCCTCTGGAAACACCATATATTTT
TRBV25-1	.	TRBJ2-1	.	CASSERGQLNLNEQFF	TGTGCCAGCAGTGAACGGGGGCAGTTGAATCTTAATGAGCAGTTCTTC
TRBV19	.	TRBJ1-1	.	CASNPFGTGLKDTEAFF	TGTGCCAGTAACCCTTTCGGAACAGGGCTTAAAGACACTGAAGCTTTCTTT
TRBV2	.	TRBJ2-7	.	CASTTPGRMSYEQYF	TGTGCCAGCACCACACCGGGACGGATGTCCTACGAGCAGTACTTC
TRBV11-1	.	TRBJ2-3	.	CASSYTRASGTQYF	TGTGCCAGCAGCTATACACGGGCCTCTGGTACGCAGTATTTT
TRBV4-2	.	TRBJ2-7	.	CASSQDFLAATYF	TGTGCCAGCAGCCAGGACTTTTTAGCCGCCACGTACTTC
TRBV30	.	TRBJ2-6	.	CAWGPPSGANVLTF	TGTGCCTGGGGACCCCCCTCTGGGGCCAACGTCCTGACTTTC
TRBV21-1	once	TRBJ1-2	.	CASSKALGGTYYGYTF	TGTGCCAGCAGCAAAGCGCTGGGAGGGACCTACTATGGCTACACCTTC
TRBV9	.	TRBJ1-1	.	CASSALQGYTEAFF	TGTGCCAGCAGCGCCCTACAGGGCTACACTGAAGCTTTCTTT
TRBV9	once	TRBJ2-2	TRBD1	CASSPRGSRTGELFF	TGTGCCAGCAGCCCCAGGGGGAGTCGAACCGGGGAGCTGTTTTTT